This entry features one T cell receptor (beta chain) sequence. The sample comes from a study of cytomegalovirus exposure and HLA in healthy donors. The PCR made use of 60 Vbeta and 13 Jbeta primers. Only in-frame clones appear in the TCRdb table, and some are missing; sequencing was by immunoSEQ multiplex PCR. The sample has over 150,000 clones, 65% to 85% seen once. Germline V CDR1 and CDR2: SQVTM, ANQGSEA. This CDR3 has 13 residues. Trimming left V 3 bases short and J 4 bases short, with 12 bases between. Sequences were obtained from PBMCs. This sequence was found in a woman in her 30s in good health and CMV-seropositive. The chain is built from TRBV29-1 and TRBJ1-2; D may be TRBD1 (5 bases). In nucleotides, the CDR3 is TGCAGCGTTGAGCGGGGCGCAGGCTATGGCTACACCTTC. Translating it yields CSVERGAGYGYTF.